Each of the 25 T cell receptor beta chains below was sequenced from the same sample in a study of cytomegalovirus exposure and HLA in healthy donors. The study ran its PCR with 60 Vbeta and 13 Jbeta primers. Sequencing was performed with immunoSEQ multiplex PCR; in TCRdb, only in-frame clones are kept and a portion is missing. The sample lists more than 95,000 clones; 70% to 80% were seen once. The specimen was PBMCs. The receptors were gathered from a man aged 40-49 years in good health and CMV-seropositive.

The genes are TRBV29-1 and TRBJ2-1; 9 bases line up with TRBD2. Per germline, CDR1 SQVTM and CDR2 ANQGSEA. V trimming: 4 bases; J trimming: 5 bases; junction bases outside the gene matches: 6. The CDR3 totals 14 residues. The CDR3 DNA is TGCAGCGTTGGTATACGACTAGCGGACAATGAGCAGTTCTTC. It yields the protein CSVGIRLADNEQFF.

V and J are TRBV11-3 and TRBJ2-5; D is perhaps TRBD2 (5 bases). The CDR3 consists of 15 residues. Per germline, CDR1 SGHNT and CDR2 YENEEA. Between the trimmed V and J ends, which lost 1 base and 4 bases, there was a span of 13 bases. The CDR3 is CASSLVGSRGETQYF. The CDR3 DNA follows: TGTGCCAGCAGCTTAGTGGGGAGCAGAGGAGAGACCCAGTACTTC.

This clone was detected a few times. The chain carries TRBV5-1 and TRBJ2-3; TRBD2 matches 7 bases. From germline, CDR1 is SGHRS and CDR2 YFSETQ. The length of the CDR3 is 16 residues. With V trimmed by 0 bases and J by 2 bases, 6 bases remained unmatched. Written as DNA, the CDR3 is TGCGCCAGCAGCTTGGTGGCGGGGGACTTCACAGATACGCAGTATTTT. Amino acids: CASSLVAGDFTDTQYF.

This clone was counted between two and nine times. The chain is built from TRBV28 and TRBJ1-1; D is undetermined. CDR1 is MDHEN, CDR2 SYDVKM, per germline. The V end lost 5 bases, the J end lost 3 bases, and 13 bases lay between the germline ends. The CDR3 totals 14 residues. CDR3 amino acids: CASSPPARHTEAFF. CDR3 nucleotide sequence: TGTGCCAGCAGTCCCCCCGCCAGGCACACTGAAGCTTTCTTT. The whole variable domain, remainder taken from reference TRBV28 and TRBJ1-1, is DVKVTQSSRYLVKRTGEKVFLECVQDMDHENMFWYRQDPGLGLRLIYFSYDVKMKEKGDIPEGYSVSREKKERFSLILESASTNQTSMYLCASSPPARHTEAFFGQGTRLTVV.

V usage is TRBV30 and J usage is TRBJ2-5; D remains unclear. The CDR3 has 13 amino acids. Trimming pared 2 bases from V and 5 bases from J, leaving 12 bases between. Germline CDR1 reads GTSNPN; CDR2 reads SVGIG (reference sequence). In DNA, the CDR3 is TGTGCCTGGAGTTCCCACCGCCAGGAGACCCAGTACTTC. The encoded protein is CAWSSHRQETQYF.

The gene calls are TRBV25-1 and TRBJ1-2; 7 bases agree with TRBD1. Germline loops: CDR1 MGHDK, CDR2 SYGVNS. This CDR3 contains 15 residues. J lost 2 bases, V lost 6 bases, and 9 bases had no gene match. The CDR3 loop is CASSPLGQENYGYTF. CDR3 nucleotides: TGTGCCAGCAGCCCATTAGGACAGGAGAACTATGGCTACACCTTC.

This clone appeared a single time. The gene calls are TRBV9 and TRBJ2-6; D unresolved. Germline assignment: CDR1 SGDLS and CDR2 YYNGEE. The CDR3 spans 17 residues. V was pared by 0 bases and J by 0 bases, with 10 bases between. The CDR3 region has the DNA TGTGCCAGCAGCGTAGATGGCGACAACTCTGGGGCCAACGTCCTGACTTTC. It is translated as CASSVDGDNSGANVLTF.

This clone has just one count. The rearrangement joins TRBV19 to TRBJ1-1; 10 bases match TRBD1. CDR3 length equals 15 residues. V lost 4 bases and J lost 1; bases outside the gene matches: 3. Germline V gives CDR1 LNHDA, CDR2 SQIVND (reference sequence). CDR3: CASSNRDRGNTEAFF. For the CDR3, the DNA is TGTGCCAGTAGTAACCGGGACAGGGGGAACACTGAAGCTTTCTTT.

This clone was seen a few times. V is TRBV7-3 and J is TRBJ2-1; TRBD2 aligns across 11 bases. Germline V CDR1 and CDR2: SGHTA, FQGTGA. The CDR3 is 14 amino acids. Trimming took 4 bases from V and 8 from J; bases not matched to a gene: 4. The CDR3 DNA reads TGTGCCAGCAGCTCGGGACTAGCGGTCGATGAGCAGTTCTTC. Its translation is CASSSGLAVDEQFF.

The chain has TRBV7-2 and TRBJ2-3; D is undetermined. CDR1 SGHTA and CDR2 FQGNSA come from the germline V gene. There are 11 residues in the CDR3. Trimming took 5 bases from V and 7 from J, leaving 7 bases between them. As DNA, the CDR3 is TGTGCCAGCAGCCCGGGTTATACGCAGTATTTT. Translated: CASSPGYTQYF.

The CDR3 sequence is CASSSTRDQPQHF. Here the CDR3 DNA reads TGTGCCAGCAGTTCTACTCGGGATCAGCCCCAGCATTTT. The chain couples TRBV7-9 to TRBJ1-5, with D hard to call. Germline V gene data show CDR1 as SEHNR and CDR2 as FQNEAQ (reference sequence). The germline V and J ends were trimmed by 6 bases and 5 bases, with 11 bases remaining between them. The CDR3 is 13 amino acids.

The J gene is TRBJ2-2, the V gene TRBV11-2; 9 bases match TRBD1. In germline, CDR1 is SGHAT, CDR2 FQNNGV. This CDR3 contains 17 residues. V lost 5 bases and J lost 4; bases outside the gene matches: 11. The CDR3 region is CASSLNTGGWGTGELFF. The CDR3 DNA reads as TGTGCCAGCAGCCTCAATACAGGGGGCTGGGGCACCGGGGAGCTGTTTTTT. Variable domain in full (rest from reference TRBV11-2 and TRBJ2-2): EAGVAQSPRYKIIEKRQSVAFWCNPISGHATLYWYQQILGQGPKLLIQFQNNGVVDDSQLPKDRFSAERLKGVDSTLKIQPAKLEDSAVYLCASSLNTGGWGTGELFFGEGSRLTVL.

The chain links TRBV5-5 to TRBJ2-3; 11 bases are a match to TRBD2. The CDR3 consists of 17 residues. Germline V gene lookup returns CDR1 SGHKS and CDR2 YYEKEE (reference sequence). The J segment lost 4 bases and the V segment lost 3 bases, leaving 10 bases of the junction unmatched. The CDR3 is CASSSLAGGPLADTQYF. CDR3 DNA: TGTGCCAGCAGCTCCCTAGCGGGAGGCCCCCTAGCAGATACGCAGTATTTT.

V and J are TRBV19 and TRBJ2-5; D possibly corresponds to TRBD1 (5 bases). Trimming took off 7 bases at V and 5 bases at J, with 23 bases between the two ends. The length of the CDR3 is 16 residues. Looked up from germline, CDR1 is LNHDA and CDR2 is SQIVND (reference sequence). The CDR3: CASTDQNASGWETQYF. CDR3 in DNA: TGTGCCAGTACCGACCAGAACGCTTCAGGGTGGGAGACCCAGTACTTC.

The chain combines TRBV29-1 with TRBJ2-1; 14 nucleotides agree with TRBD2. Unmatched junction bases numbered 16, after V lost 6 bases and J lost 9 bases. CDR1 SQVTM and CDR2 ANQGSEA come from the germline V gene. The CDR3 is 17 amino acids. CDR3 in amino acids: CSVWTSGRSRVISEQFF. In DNA, the CDR3 is TGCAGCGTCTGGACTAGCGGGAGGTCCCGGGTCATAAGTGAGCAGTTCTTC.

This clone was picked up a small number of times. The chain combines TRBV5-1 with TRBJ2-6; 7 nucleotides align to TRBD1. The CDR3 is 17 residues long. The J segment lost 3 bases and the V segment lost 4 bases, leaving 10 bases of the junction unmatched. The V gene's germline CDR1 is SGHRS and CDR2 YFSETQ. The CDR3 loop is CASSPGQHAGGANVLTF. CDR3 nucleotides: TGCGCCAGCAGCCCGGGACAGCATGCTGGTGGGGCCAACGTCCTGACTTTC.

This clone has just a few counts. CDR3 region: CAWDFTGWGYTF. The CDR3 DNA sequence: TGTGCCTGGGACTTTACAGGGTGGGGCTACACCTTC. J is TRBJ1-2 and V is TRBV30, with D tentatively TRBD1 (6 bases). The V end lost 5 bases, the J end lost 8 bases, and 15 bases lay between the germline ends. The CDR3 covers 12 residues. The germline V gene encodes CDR1 GTSNPN and CDR2 SVGIG (reference sequence).

The chain links TRBV5-6 to TRBJ1-6; D perhaps matches TRBD1 (6 bases). The CDR3 totals 16 residues. The germline V and J ends were trimmed by 4 bases and 9 bases, with 20 bases remaining between them. In germline, CDR1 is SGHDT, CDR2 YYEEEE. CDR3 DNA: TGTGCCAGCAGCGCCACGGGGGGCCTAAACGGTTCACCCCTCCACTTT. Its translation is CASSATGGLNGSPLHF.

The chain links TRBV5-4 to TRBJ2-7; TRBD1 matches 7 bases. V trimming: 3 bases; J trimming: 5 bases; junction bases outside the gene matches: 2. CDR3 length: 12 amino acids. Germline V gene lookup returns CDR1 SGHNT and CDR2 YYREEE (reference sequence). The chain's CDR3 is CASSWDSHEQYF. The CDR3, as DNA: TGTGCCAGCAGCTGGGACAGCCACGAGCAGTACTTC.

The rearrangement links TRBV30 to TRBJ1-5, with TRBD1 matching over 7 bases. V shed 1 base, J shed 4 bases, and the junction held 1 base outside the gene matches. CDR1 GTSNPN and CDR2 SVGIG come from the germline V gene (reference sequence). CDR3 length: 13 amino acids. CDR3 nucleotide sequence: TGTGCCTGGAGTGGGACAGGAAATCAGCCCCAGCATTTT. This encodes CAWSGTGNQPQHF. The whole variable domain, remainder taken from reference TRBV30 and TRBJ1-5, is SQTIHQWPATLVQPVGSPLSLECTVEGTSNPNLYWYRQAAGRGLQLLFYSVGIGQISSEVPQNLSASRPQDRQFILSSKKLLLSDSGFYLCAWSGTGNQPQHFGDGTRLSIL.

The chain links TRBV5-1 to TRBJ2-3, with D maybe TRBD2 (5 bases). There are 13 residues in the CDR3. The V gene's germline CDR1 is SGHRS and CDR2 YFSETQ. Between the trimmed V and J ends, which lost 4 bases and 3 bases, there was a span of 9 bases. The CDR3 nucleotides are TGCGCCAGCAGCCCGGACTTAACAGATACGCAGTATTTT. This sequence encodes CASSPDLTDTQYF.

As DNA, the CDR3 is TGTGCCAGCAGTTTCCAGCGGGGGGCTCGGAATGAGCAGTTCTTC. It yields the protein CASSFQRGARNEQFF. The J gene is TRBJ2-1, the V gene TRBV27; TRBD2 matches at 9 bases. Unmatched junction bases numbered 7, after V lost 3 bases and J lost 7 bases. The CDR3 totals 15 residues. Per the germline V gene, CDR1 is MNHEY and CDR2 is SMNVEV (reference sequence).

The chain combines TRBV5-4 with TRBJ1-6; tentative D call: TRBD1 (6 bases). The CDR3 sequence is 15 residues long. V shed 3 bases and J shed 8 bases, with 15 bases lying between them. Germline CDR1 and CDR2: SGHNT and YYREEE (reference sequence). The CDR3 sequence: CASSWGGQGDSPLHF. CDR3 nucleotides: TGTGCCAGCAGCTGGGGGGGGCAGGGCGATTCACCCCTCCACTTT.

The gene calls are TRBV27 and TRBJ1-6, with 7 bases lining up with TRBD1. Unmatched junction bases numbered 7, after V lost 5 bases and J lost 0 bases. This CDR3 has 17 residues. The germline CDR1 and CDR2 sequences are MNHEY and SMNVEV (reference sequence). The CDR3, as DNA: TGTGCCAGCAGTGCGGACAGGCCGAGCTCCTATAATTCACCCCTCCACTTT. It encodes CASSADRPSSYNSPLHF.

V usage is TRBV7-9 and J usage is TRBJ1-4; TRBD1 aligns across 9 bases. The CDR3 is 16 residues long. The V gene end was trimmed by 5 bases and the J gene end by 3 bases; junction bases not matched to a gene: 7. Germline CDR1 SEHNR, CDR2 FQNEAQ (reference sequence). CDR3: CASSPGQGKANEKLFF. In DNA form, the CDR3 reads TGTGCCAGCAGCCCCGGACAGGGGAAGGCTAATGAAAAACTGTTTTTT. Looking up the rest from reference TRBV7-9 and TRBJ1-4 gives the full variable domain: DTGVSQNPRHKITKRGQNVTFRCDPISEHNRLYWYRQTLGQGPEFLTYFQNEAQLEKSRLLSDRFSAERPKGSFSTLEIQRTEQGDSAMYLCASSPGQGKANEKLFFGSGTQLSVL.